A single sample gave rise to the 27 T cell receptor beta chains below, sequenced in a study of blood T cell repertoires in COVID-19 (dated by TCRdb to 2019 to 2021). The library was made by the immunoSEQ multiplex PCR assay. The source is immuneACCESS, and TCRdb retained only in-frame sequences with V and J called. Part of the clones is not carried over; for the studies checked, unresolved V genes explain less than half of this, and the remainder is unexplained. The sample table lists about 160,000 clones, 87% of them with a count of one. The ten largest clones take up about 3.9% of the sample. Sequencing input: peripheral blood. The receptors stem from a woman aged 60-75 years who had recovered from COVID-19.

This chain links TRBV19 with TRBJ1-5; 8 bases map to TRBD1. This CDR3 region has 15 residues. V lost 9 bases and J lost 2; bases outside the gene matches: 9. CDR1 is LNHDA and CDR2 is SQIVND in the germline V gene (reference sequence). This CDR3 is CARARDRWGNQPQHF. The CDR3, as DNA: TGTGCCAGAGCCCGGGACAGGTGGGGCAATCAGCCCCAGCATTTT. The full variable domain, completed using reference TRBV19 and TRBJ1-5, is DGGITQSPKYLFRKEGQNVTLSCEQNLNHDAMYWYRQDPGQGLRLIYYSQIVNDFQKGDIAEGYSVSREKKESFPLTVTSAQKNPTAFYLCARARDRWGNQPQHFGDGTRLSIL.

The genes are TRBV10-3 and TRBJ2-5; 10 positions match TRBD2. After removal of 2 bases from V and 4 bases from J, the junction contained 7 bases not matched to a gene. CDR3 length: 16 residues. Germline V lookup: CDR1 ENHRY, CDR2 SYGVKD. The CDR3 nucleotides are TGTGCCATCAGTGAGCAGCGGGGGGGCCTAGGAGAGACCCAGTACTTC. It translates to CAISEQRGGLGETQYF.

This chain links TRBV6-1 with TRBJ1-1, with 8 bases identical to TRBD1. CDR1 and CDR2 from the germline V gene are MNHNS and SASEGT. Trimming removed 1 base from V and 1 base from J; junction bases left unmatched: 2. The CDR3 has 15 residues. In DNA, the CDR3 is TGTGCCAGCAGTGAAGGGACAGGGCCGAACACTGAAGCTTTCTTT. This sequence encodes CASSEGTGPNTEAFF.

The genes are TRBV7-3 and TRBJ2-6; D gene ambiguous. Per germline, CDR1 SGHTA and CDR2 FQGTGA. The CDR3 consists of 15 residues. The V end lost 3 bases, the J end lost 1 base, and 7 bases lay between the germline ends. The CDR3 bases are TGTGCCAGCAGCTTCCCCGGTTCTGGGGCCAACGTCCTGACTTTC. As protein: CASSFPGSGANVLTF.

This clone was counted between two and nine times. This CDR3 reads CASRPDGASGYTDTQYF. The CDR3 DNA reads TGTGCCAGCAGGCCTGACGGAGCTAGCGGATACACAGATACGCAGTATTTT. V gene TRBV28 combines with J gene TRBJ2-3, with 7 bases aligning to TRBD2. V was clipped by 6 bases and J by 2 bases; unmatched bases: 14. The CDR3 covers 17 residues. Germline V gives CDR1 MDHEN, CDR2 SYDVKM.

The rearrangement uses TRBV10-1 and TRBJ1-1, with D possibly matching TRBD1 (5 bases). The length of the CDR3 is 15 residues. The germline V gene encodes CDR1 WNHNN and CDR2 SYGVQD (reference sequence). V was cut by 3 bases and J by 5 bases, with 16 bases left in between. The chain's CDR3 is CASSERQPGGTEAFF. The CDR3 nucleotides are TGCGCCAGCAGTGAAAGACAGCCCGGGGGGACTGAAGCTTTCTTT.

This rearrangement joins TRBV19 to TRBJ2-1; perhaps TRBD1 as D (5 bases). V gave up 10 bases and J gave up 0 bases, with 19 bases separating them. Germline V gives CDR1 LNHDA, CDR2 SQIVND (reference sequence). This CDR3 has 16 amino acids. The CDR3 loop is CATKAGYPDSYNEQFF. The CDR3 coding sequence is TGTGCCACTAAGGCAGGGTACCCCGACTCCTACAATGAGCAGTTCTTC.

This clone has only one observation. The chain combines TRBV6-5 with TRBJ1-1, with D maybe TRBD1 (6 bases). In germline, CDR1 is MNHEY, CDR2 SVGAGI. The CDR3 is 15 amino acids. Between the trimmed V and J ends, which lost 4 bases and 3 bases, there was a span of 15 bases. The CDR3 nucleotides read TGTGCCAGCAGTTTTGGGACAACGCACGACACTGAAGCTTTCTTT. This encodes CASSFGTTHDTEAFF.

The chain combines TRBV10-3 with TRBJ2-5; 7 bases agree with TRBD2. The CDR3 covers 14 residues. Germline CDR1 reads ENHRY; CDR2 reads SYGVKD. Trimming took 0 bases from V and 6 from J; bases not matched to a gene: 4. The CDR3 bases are TGTGCCATCAGTGAGTCGGGGAGGGGCCAGACCCAGTACTTC. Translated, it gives CAISESGRGQTQYF.

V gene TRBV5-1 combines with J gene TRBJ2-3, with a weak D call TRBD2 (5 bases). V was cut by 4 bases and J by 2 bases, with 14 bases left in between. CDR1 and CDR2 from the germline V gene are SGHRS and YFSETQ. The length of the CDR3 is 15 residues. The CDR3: CASSDGIVYTDTQYF. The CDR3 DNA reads TGCGCCAGCAGCGACGGGATAGTCTACACAGATACGCAGTATTTT.

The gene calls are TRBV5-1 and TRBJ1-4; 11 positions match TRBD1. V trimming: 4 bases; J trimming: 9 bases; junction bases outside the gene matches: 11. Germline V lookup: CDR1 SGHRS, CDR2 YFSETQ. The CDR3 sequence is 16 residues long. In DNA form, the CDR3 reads TGCGCCAGCAGCCAGGGACAGGGGGTTTTGGGCAAAAAACTGTTTTTT. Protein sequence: CASSQGQGVLGKKLFF.

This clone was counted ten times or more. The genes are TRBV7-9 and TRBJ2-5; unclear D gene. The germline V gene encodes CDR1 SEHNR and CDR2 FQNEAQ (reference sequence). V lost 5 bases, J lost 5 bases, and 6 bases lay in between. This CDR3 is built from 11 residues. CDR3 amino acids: CASSPLETQYF. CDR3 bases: TGTGCCAGCAGCCCCCTGGAGACCCAGTACTTC.

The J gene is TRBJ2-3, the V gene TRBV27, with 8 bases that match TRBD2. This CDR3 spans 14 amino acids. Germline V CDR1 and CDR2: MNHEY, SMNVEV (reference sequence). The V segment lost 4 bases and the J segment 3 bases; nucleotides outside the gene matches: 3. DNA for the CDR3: TGTGCCAGCAGTTCCTTAGCGGGGACAGATACGCAGTATTTT. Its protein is CASSSLAGTDTQYF.

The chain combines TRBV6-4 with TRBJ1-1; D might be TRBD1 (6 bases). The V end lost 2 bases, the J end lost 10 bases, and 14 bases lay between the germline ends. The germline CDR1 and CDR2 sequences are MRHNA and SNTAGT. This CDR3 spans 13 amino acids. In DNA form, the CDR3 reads TGTGCCAGCAGTGACCAACAGGGAGTAGGAGCTTTCTTT. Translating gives CASSDQQGVGAFF.

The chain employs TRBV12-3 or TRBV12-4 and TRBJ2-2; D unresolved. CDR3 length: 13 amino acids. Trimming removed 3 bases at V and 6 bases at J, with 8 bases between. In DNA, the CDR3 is TGTGCCAGCAGTTTTAATGGAGCCGGGGAGCTGTTTTTT. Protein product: CASSFNGAGELFF.

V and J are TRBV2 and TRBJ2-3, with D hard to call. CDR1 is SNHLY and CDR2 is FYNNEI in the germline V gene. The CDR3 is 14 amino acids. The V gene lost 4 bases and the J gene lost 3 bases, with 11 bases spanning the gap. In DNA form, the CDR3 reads TGTGCCAGCAGTGCCCCCGTGCGTACAGATACGCAGTATTTT. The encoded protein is CASSAPVRTDTQYF.

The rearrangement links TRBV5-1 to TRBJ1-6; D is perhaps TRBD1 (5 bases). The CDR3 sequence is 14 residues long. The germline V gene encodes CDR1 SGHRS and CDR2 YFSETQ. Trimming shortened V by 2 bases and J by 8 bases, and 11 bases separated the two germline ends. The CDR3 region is CASSFQGRDSPLHF. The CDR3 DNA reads TGCGCCAGCAGCTTCCAGGGTCGGGATTCACCCCTCCACTTT.

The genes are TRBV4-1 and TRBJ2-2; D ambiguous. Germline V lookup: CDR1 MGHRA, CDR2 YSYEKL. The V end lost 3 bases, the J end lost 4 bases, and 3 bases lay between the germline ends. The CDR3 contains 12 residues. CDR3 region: CASSHLTGELFF. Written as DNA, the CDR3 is TGCGCCAGCAGCCACCTCACCGGGGAGCTGTTTTTT.

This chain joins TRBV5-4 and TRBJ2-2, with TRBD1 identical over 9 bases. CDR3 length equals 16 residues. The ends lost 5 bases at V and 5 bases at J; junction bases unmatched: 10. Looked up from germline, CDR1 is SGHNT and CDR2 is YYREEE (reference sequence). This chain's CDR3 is CASSSWGQGDTGELFF. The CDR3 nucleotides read TGTGCCAGCAGTTCATGGGGACAGGGTGATACCGGGGAGCTGTTTTTT.

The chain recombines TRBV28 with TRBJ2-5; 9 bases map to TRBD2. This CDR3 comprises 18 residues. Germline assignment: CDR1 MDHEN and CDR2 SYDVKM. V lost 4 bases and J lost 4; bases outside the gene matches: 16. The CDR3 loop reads CASSSVAGVIRGRETQYF. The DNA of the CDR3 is TGTGCCAGCAGTTCAGTAGCGGGGGTCATAAGGGGGCGAGAGACCCAGTACTTC.

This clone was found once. The CDR3: CASSDPLTGTTDTQYF. CDR3 nucleotides: TGCGCCAGCAGCGATCCCCTGACAGGGACCACAGATACGCAGTATTTT. The chain uses TRBV10-2 and TRBJ2-3, with 7 bases aligning to TRBD1. The CDR3 is made up of 16 amino acids. The ends lost 6 bases at V and 2 bases at J; junction bases unmatched: 11. Germline assignment: CDR1 WSHSY and CDR2 SAAADI.

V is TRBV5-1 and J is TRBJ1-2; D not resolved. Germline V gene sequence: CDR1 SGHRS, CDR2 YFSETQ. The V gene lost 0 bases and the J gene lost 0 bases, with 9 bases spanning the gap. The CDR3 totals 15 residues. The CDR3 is CASSLDTNSNYGYTF. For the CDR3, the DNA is TGCGCCAGCAGCTTGGATACCAACTCTAACTATGGCTACACCTTC.

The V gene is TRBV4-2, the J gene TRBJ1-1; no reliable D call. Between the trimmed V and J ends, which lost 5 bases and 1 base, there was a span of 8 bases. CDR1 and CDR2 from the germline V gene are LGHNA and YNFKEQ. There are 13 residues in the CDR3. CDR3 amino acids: CASSAQENTEAFF. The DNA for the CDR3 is TGTGCCAGCAGCGCTCAGGAGAACACTGAAGCTTTCTTT.

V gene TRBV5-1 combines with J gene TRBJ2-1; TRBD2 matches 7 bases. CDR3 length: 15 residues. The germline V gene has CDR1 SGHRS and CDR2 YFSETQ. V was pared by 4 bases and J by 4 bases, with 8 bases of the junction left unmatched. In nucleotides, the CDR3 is TGCGCCAGCAGCGTGGGGACTACTATATACAATGAGCAGTTCTTC. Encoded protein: CASSVGTTIYNEQFF.

The CDR3 DNA is TGTGCCAGCTCACCAACCAGGGGTAATGAGCAGTTCTTC. Translation: CASSPTRGNEQFF. The rearrangement joins TRBV18 to TRBJ2-1, with D perhaps matching TRBD1 (6 bases). Deletions cut 2 bases from V and 7 bases from J, with 9 bases between. The CDR3 is 13 amino acids. Per the germline V gene, CDR1 is KGHSH and CDR2 is LQKENI.

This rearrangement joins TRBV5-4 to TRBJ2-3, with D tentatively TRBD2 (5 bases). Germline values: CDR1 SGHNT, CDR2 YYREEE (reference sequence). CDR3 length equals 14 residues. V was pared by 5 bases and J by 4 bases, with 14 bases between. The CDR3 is CASSLEVGSDTQYF. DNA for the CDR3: TGTGCCAGCAGTCTGGAGGTCGGATCAGATACGCAGTATTTT.

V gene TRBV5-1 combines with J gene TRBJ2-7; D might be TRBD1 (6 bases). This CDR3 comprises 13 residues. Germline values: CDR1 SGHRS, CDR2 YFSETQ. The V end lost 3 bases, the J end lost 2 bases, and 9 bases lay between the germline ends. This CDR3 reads CASSWTETYEQYF. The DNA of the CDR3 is TGCGCCAGCAGCTGGACAGAAACCTACGAGCAGTACTTC.